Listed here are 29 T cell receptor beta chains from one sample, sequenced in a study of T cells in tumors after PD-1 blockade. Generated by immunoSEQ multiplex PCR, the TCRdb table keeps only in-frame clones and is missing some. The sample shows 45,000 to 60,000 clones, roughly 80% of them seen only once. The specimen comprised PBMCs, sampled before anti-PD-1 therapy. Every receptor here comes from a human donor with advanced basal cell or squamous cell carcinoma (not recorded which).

The CDR3 loop reads CASSSGGPYGYTF. CDR3 DNA: TGTGCCAGCAGTTCAGGGGGCCCCTATGGCTACACCTTC. V is TRBV27 and J is TRBJ1-2; TRBD1 matches 8 bases. Losses at the gene ends were 4 bases for V and 4 bases for J; bases not matched to a gene: 2. Germline CDR1 MNHEY, CDR2 SMNVEV (reference sequence). The CDR3 length is 13 residues.

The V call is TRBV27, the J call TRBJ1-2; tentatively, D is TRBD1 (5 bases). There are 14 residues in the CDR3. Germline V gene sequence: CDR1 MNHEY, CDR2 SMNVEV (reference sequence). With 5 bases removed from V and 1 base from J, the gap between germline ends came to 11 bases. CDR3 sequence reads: CASSPQGHNYGYTF. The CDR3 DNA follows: TGTGCCAGCAGTCCCCAAGGACATAACTATGGCTACACCTTC.

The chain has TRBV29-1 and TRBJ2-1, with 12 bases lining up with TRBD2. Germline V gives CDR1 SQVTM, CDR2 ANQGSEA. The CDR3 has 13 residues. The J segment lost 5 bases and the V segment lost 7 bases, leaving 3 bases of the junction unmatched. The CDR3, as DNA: TGCAGCGCAACTAGCGGGGGGAACAATGAGCAGTTCTTC. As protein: CSATSGGNNEQFF.

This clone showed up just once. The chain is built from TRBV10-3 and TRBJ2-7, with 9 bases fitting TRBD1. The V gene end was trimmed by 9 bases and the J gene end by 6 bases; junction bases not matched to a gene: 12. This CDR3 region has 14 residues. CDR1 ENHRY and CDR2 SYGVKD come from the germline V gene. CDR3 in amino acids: CAIGQGTPLPEQYF. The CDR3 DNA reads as TGTGCCATAGGACAGGGGACACCACTACCCGAGCAGTACTTC.

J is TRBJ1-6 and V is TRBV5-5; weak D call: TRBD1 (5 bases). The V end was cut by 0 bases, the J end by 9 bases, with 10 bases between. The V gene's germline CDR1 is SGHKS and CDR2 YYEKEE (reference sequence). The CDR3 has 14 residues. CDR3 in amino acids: CASSLGGGSSPLHF. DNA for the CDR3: TGTGCCAGCAGCTTGGGCGGGGGGAGTTCACCCCTCCACTTT. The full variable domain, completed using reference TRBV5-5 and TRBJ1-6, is DAGVTQSPTHLIKTRGQQVTLRCSPISGHKSVSWYQQVLGQGPQFIFQYYEKEERGRGNFPDRFSARQFPNYSSELNVNALLLGDSALYLCASSLGGGSSPLHFGNGTRLTVT.

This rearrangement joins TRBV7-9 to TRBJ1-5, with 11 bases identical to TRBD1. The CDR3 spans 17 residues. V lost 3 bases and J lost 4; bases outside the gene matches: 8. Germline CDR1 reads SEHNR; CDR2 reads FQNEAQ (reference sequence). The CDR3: CASSLDLGTGGNQPQHF. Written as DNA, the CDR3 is TGTGCCAGCAGCTTGGACCTCGGGACAGGGGGAAATCAGCCCCAGCATTTT.

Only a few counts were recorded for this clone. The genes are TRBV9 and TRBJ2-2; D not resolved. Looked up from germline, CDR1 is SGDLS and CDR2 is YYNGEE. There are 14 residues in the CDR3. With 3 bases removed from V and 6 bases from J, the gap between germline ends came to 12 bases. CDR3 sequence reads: CASSAPLRAGELFF. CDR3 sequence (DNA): TGTGCCAGCAGCGCACCGCTCCGTGCCGGGGAGCTGTTTTTT.

CDR3 coding DNA: TGTGCCAGCACCCTAGGGCGTATTGGGACAGTGGGTAATGAGCAGTTCTTC. Translation gives CASTLGRIGTVGNEQFF. V usage is TRBV28 and J usage is TRBJ2-1; TRBD1 aligns across 7 bases. V gave up 7 bases and J gave up 7 bases; unmatched junction bases: 19. CDR3 length equals 17 residues. Germline values: CDR1 MDHEN, CDR2 SYDVKM. Supplemented by reference TRBV28 and TRBJ2-1, the full variable domain reads DVKVTQSSRYLVKRTGEKVFLECVQDMDHENMFWYRQDPGLGLRLIYFSYDVKMKEKGDIPEGYSVSREKKERFSLILESASTNQTSMYLCASTLGRIGTVGNEQFFGPGTRLTVL.

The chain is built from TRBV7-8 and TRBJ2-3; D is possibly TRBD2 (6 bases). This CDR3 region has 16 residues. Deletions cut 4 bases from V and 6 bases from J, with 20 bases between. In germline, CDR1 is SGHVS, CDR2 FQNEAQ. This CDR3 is CASSSIAERRSDTQYF. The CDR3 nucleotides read TGTGCCAGCAGCTCAATAGCGGAGAGGAGGTCTGATACGCAGTATTTT.

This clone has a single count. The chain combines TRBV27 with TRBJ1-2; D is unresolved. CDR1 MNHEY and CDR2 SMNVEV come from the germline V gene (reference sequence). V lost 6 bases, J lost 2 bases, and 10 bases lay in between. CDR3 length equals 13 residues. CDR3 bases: TGTGCCAGCAGCCCAAACTCGAACTATGGCTACACCTTC. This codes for CASSPNSNYGYTF.

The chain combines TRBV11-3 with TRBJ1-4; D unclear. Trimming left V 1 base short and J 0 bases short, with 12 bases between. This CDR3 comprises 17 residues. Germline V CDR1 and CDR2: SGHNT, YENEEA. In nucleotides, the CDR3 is TGTGCCAGCAGCTTAGGGAATTCAGGTGCAACTAATGAAAAACTGTTTTTT. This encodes CASSLGNSGATNEKLFF.

Here the CDR3 reads CASYSAGAWADTEAFF. The DNA of the CDR3 is TGTGCCAGCTATTCGGCGGGGGCATGGGCCGACACTGAAGCTTTCTTT. J is TRBJ1-1 and V is TRBV19; a weak D match, TRBD1 (6 bases). This CDR3 comprises 16 residues. Germline loops: CDR1 LNHDA, CDR2 SQIVND (reference sequence). Trimming cost V 9 bases and J 3 bases, with 23 bases left between them.

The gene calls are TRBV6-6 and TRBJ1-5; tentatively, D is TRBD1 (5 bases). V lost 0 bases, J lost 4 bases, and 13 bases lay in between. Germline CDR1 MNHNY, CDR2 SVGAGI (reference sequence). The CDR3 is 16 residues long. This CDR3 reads CASSYSGERANQPQHF. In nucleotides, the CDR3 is TGTGCCAGCAGTTACTCAGGGGAAAGGGCGAATCAGCCCCAGCATTTT.

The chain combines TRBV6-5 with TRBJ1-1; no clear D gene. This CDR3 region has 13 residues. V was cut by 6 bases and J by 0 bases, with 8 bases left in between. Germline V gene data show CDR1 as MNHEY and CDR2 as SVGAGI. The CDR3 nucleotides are TGTGCCAGCAGGGTTGTTCTGAACACTGAAGCTTTCTTT. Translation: CASRVVLNTEAFF.

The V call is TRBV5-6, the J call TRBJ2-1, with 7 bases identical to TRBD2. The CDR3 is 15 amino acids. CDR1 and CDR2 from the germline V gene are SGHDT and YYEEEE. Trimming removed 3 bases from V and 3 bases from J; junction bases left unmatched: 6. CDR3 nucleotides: TGTGCCAGCAGCTCGGGGGGTCTACTCTACAATGAGCAGTTCTTC. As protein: CASSSGGLLYNEQFF.

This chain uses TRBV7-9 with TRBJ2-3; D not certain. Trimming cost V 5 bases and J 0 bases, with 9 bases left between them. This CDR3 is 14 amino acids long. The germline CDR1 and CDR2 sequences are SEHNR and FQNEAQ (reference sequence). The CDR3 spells CASSPLSSTDTQYF. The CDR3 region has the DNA TGTGCCAGCAGCCCTCTATCTAGCACAGATACGCAGTATTTT.

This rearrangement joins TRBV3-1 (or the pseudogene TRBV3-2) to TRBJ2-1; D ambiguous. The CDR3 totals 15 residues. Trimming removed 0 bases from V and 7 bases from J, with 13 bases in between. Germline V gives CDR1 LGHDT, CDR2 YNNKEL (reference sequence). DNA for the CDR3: TGTGCCAGCAGCCAAGAAGCGCTAGGCTATAATGAGCAGTTCTTC. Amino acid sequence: CASSQEALGYNEQFF.

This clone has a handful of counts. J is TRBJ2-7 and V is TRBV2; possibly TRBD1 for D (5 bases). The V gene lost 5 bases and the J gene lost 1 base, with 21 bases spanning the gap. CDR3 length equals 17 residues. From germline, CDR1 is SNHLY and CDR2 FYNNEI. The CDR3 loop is CASSTPMARVESYEQYF. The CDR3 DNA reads TGTGCCAGCAGTACCCCCATGGCCAGGGTCGAATCCTACGAGCAGTACTTC.

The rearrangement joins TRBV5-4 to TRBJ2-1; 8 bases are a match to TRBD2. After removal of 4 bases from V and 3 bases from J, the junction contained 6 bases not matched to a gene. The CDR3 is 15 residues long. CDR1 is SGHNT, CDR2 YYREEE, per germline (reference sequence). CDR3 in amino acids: CASSQTSDFYNEQFF. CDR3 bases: TGTGCCAGCAGCCAGACTAGCGACTTCTACAATGAGCAGTTCTTC.

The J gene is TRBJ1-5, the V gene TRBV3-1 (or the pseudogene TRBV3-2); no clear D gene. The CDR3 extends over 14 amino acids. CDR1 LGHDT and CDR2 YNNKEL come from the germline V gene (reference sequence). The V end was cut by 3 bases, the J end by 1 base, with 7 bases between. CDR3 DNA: TGTGCCAGCAGCCATCGGCAGAGCAATCAGCCCCAGCATTTT. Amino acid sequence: CASSHRQSNQPQHF.

CDR3: CASEGRGPGTGELFF. The CDR3 DNA follows: TGTGCCAGTGAGGGCAGGGGGCCGGGCACCGGGGAGCTGTTTTTT. The chain links TRBV6-4 to TRBJ2-2; 8 bases agree with TRBD1. The CDR3 sequence is 15 residues long. In germline, CDR1 is MRHNA, CDR2 SNTAGT. The junction had 10 bases not matched to a gene; V was cut back by 9 bases and J by 4 bases.

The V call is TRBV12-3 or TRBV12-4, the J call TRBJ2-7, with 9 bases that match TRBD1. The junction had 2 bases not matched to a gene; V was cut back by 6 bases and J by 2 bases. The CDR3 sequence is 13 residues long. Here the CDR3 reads CASSRQGAYEQYF. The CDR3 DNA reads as TGTGCCAGCAGCCGACAGGGGGCCTACGAGCAGTACTTC.

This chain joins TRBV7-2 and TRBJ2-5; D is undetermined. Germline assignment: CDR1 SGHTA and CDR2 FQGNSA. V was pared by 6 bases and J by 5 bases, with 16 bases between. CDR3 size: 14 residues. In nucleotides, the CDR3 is TGTGCCAGCAGGGCGAGCCTAAGCCGGGAGACCCAGTACTTC. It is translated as CASRASLSRETQYF. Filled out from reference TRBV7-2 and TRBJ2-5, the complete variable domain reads GAGVSQSPSNKVTEKGKDVELRCDPISGHTALYWYRQSLGQGLEFLIYFQGNSAPDKSGLPSDRFSAERTGGSVSTLTIQRTQQEDSAVYLCASRASLSRETQYFGPGTRLLVL.

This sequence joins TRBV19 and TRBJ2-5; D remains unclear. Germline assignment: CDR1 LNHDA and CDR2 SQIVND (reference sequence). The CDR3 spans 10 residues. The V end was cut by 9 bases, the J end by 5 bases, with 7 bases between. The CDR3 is CASGWETQYF. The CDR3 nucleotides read TGTGCCAGCGGTTGGGAGACCCAGTACTTC. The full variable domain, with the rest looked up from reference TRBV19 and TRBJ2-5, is DGGITQSPKYLFRKEGQNVTLSCEQNLNHDAMYWYRQDPGQGLRLIYYSQIVNDFQKGDIAEGYSVSREKKESFPLTVTSAQKNPTAFYLCASGWETQYFGPGTRLLVL.

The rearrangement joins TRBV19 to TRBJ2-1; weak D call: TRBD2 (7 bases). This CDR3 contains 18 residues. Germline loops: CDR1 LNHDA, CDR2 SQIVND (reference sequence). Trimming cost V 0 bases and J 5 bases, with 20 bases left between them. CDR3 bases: TGTGCCAGTAGTATAGATCGCGGACGGGGCGGGGGCGACAATGAGCAGTTCTTC. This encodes CASSIDRGRGGGDNEQFF.

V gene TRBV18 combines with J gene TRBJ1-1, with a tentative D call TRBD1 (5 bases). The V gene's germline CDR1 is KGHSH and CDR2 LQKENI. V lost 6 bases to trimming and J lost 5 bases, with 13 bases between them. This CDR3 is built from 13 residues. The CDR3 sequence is CASSRPTDTEAFF. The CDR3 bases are TGTGCCAGCTCGCGTCCGACAGATACTGAAGCTTTCTTT.

DNA of the CDR3: TGTGCCAGCAGTGACCGGGGACTCCAGCAAGAGACCCAGTACTTC. Protein: CASSDRGLQQETQYF. The chain couples TRBV2 to TRBJ2-5, with D possibly matching TRBD2 (6 bases). The V and J ends lost 3 bases and 2 bases respectively, with 13 bases between them. The germline CDR1 and CDR2 sequences are SNHLY and FYNNEI. This CDR3 region has 15 residues.

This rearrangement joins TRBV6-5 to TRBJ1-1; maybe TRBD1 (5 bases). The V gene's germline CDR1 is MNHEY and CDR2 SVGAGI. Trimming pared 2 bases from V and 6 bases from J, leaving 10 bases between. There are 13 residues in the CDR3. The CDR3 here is CASSYTQGAEAFF. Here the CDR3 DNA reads TGTGCCAGCAGTTACACCCAGGGCGCTGAAGCTTTCTTT.

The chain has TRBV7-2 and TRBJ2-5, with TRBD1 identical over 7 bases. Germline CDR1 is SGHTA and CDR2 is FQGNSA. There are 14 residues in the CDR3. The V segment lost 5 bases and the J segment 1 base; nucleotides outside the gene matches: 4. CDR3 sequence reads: CASSKRQGQETQYF. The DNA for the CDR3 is TGTGCCAGCAGCAAACGACAGGGCCAAGAGACCCAGTACTTC. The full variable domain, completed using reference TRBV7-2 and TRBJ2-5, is GAGVSQSPSNKVTEKGKDVELRCDPISGHTALYWYRQSLGQGLEFLIYFQGNSAPDKSGLPSDRFSAERTGGSVSTLTIQRTQQEDSAVYLCASSKRQGQETQYFGPGTRLLVL.